A single sample gave rise to the 17 T cell receptor beta chains below, sequenced in a study of shared clonotypes between healthy human individuals. Profiled with immunoSEQ multiplex PCR; TCRdb holds only in-frame clones, not every one. The sample includes 400,000 or so clones, 96% of them seen just once. Sequencing was carried out using memory CD8+ T cells sorted from blood. The subset is: CD45RO+ cells pooled with CCR7-negative TemRA cells. The receptors were gathered from a man younger than 45 in good health.

The chain employs TRBV4-1 and TRBJ1-3, with D perhaps TRBD1 (5 bases). The CDR3 consists of 15 residues. Deletions cut 6 bases from V and 6 bases from J, with 18 bases between. From germline, CDR1 is MGHRA and CDR2 YSYEKL. The CDR3 spells CASSHRLTRPNTIYF. CDR3 nucleotides: TGCGCCAGCAGTCACAGGTTGACTAGGCCAAACACCATATATTTT.

V usage is TRBV25-1 and J usage is TRBJ2-7; 10 nucleotides match TRBD2. Trimming removed 4 bases from V and 3 bases from J; junction bases left unmatched: 3. The CDR3 totals 14 residues. CDR1 and CDR2 from the germline V gene are MGHDK and SYGVNS. The chain's CDR3 is CASSVAGGSYEQYF. In DNA form, the CDR3 reads TGTGCCAGCAGTGTAGCGGGAGGCAGCTACGAGCAGTACTTC.

This clone has just one count. The chain couples TRBV5-1 to TRBJ2-7; no clear D. Germline loops: CDR1 SGHRS, CDR2 YFSETQ. The CDR3 extends over 15 amino acids. The germline V and J ends were trimmed by 1 base and 4 bases, with 15 bases remaining between them. CDR3 protein: CASSLLWSGSYEQYF. The CDR3, as DNA: TGCGCCAGCAGCTTGCTCTGGTCCGGATCGTACGAGCAGTACTTC.

This chain uses TRBV6-5 with TRBJ2-7; D call uncertain. The germline V gene has CDR1 MNHEY and CDR2 SVGAGI. V gave up 6 bases and J gave up 0 bases, with 12 bases separating them. The CDR3 totals 14 residues. Here the CDR3 DNA reads TGTGCCAGCAGCATTTACAGAAGCTCCTACGAGCAGTACTTC. Translating it yields CASSIYRSSYEQYF.

In its sample, this clone was seen once. The genes are TRBV5-1 and TRBJ2-7, with 7 bases matching TRBD1. CDR1 is SGHRS and CDR2 is YFSETQ in the germline V gene. V shed 4 bases, J shed 3 bases, and the junction held 13 bases outside the gene matches. The CDR3 runs 16 residues. The CDR3 reads CASSAGPGTENYEQYF. In DNA, the CDR3 is TGCGCCAGCAGCGCTGGACCAGGGACAGAGAACTACGAGCAGTACTTC.

This chain joins TRBV2 and TRBJ2-2; 16 bases match TRBD2. Losses at the gene ends were 6 bases for V and 6 bases for J; bases not matched to a gene: 1. Germline CDR1 SNHLY, CDR2 FYNNEI. This CDR3 comprises 15 residues. The CDR3 nucleotides are TGTGCCAGCAGCGGGACTAGCGGGAGGGCCGGGGAGCTGTTTTTT. It yields the protein CASSGTSGRAGELFF.

The chain links TRBV11-3 to TRBJ2-1; tentative D call: TRBD1 (6 bases). Trimming shortened V by 1 base and J by 9 bases, and 7 bases separated the two germline ends. Germline V CDR1 and CDR2: SGHNT, YENEEA. CDR3 length: 12 amino acids. CDR3 sequence: CASSLGRGEQFF. The CDR3 coding sequence is TGTGCCAGCAGCTTAGGCAGGGGTGAGCAGTTCTTC.

A single count supports this clone. This chain connects TRBV2 to TRBJ2-5; D is possibly TRBD2 (6 bases). Germline V CDR1 and CDR2: SNHLY, FYNNEI. V was trimmed by 2 bases and J by 4 bases, leaving 8 bases between them. The CDR3 length is 13 residues. The CDR3 is CASSERELETQYF. The CDR3 nucleotides are TGTGCCAGCAGTGAACGGGAGCTAGAGACCCAGTACTTC.

As for this clone: Within the sample, other DNA sequences also encode this same CDR3. The chain recombines TRBV28 with TRBJ2-7; either TRBD1 or TRBD2 may fit D (5 bases each). There are 12 residues in the CDR3. V dropped 2 bases and J dropped 4 bases, with 6 bases sitting between them. Germline CDR1 MDHEN, CDR2 SYDVKM. CDR3 in DNA: TGTGCCAGCAGTTTAGGGGGATACGAGCAGTACTTC. This codes for CASSLGGYEQYF.

This sequence joins TRBV27 and TRBJ2-1; 11 bases fit TRBD2. V trimming: 7 bases; J trimming: 14 bases; junction bases outside the gene matches: 4. The CDR3 is made up of 11 amino acids. CDR1 and CDR2 (germline): MNHEY, SMNVEV (reference sequence). The CDR3 DNA reads TGTGCCAGCAAGGGACTAGCGGCGAAGTTCTTC. Translation gives CASKGLAAKFF.

The table lists this clone with a count of one. The CDR3 DNA sequence: TGTGCCAGCAGCGGGGGATCCTACGAGCAGTACTTC. This codes for CASSGGSYEQYF. The J gene is TRBJ2-7, the V gene TRBV5-4; tentatively, D is TRBD1 or TRBD2 (5 bases each). V lost 4 bases, J lost 1 base, and 6 bases lay in between. This CDR3 is built from 12 residues. CDR1 and CDR2 (germline): SGHNT, YYREEE (reference sequence).

The CDR3: CASSFETGWGYTF. CDR3 nucleotides: TGTGCCAGCAGTTTCGAGACAGGGTGGGGCTACACCTTC. The chain couples TRBV28 to TRBJ1-2; 7 positions agree with TRBD1. The CDR3 is made up of 13 amino acids. The V gene's germline CDR1 is MDHEN and CDR2 SYDVKM. The V and J ends lost 3 bases and 8 bases, in that order; junction bases with no gene match: 6.

The V call is TRBV5-8, the J call TRBJ1-2; D might be TRBD1 (6 bases). Germline V gene sequence: CDR1 SGHTS, CDR2 YDEGEE. This CDR3 region has 14 residues. Trimming pared 0 bases from V and 4 bases from J, leaving 10 bases between. Here the CDR3 reads CASSLGGRIYGYTF. Here the CDR3 DNA reads TGTGCCAGCAGCTTGGGGGGGCGCATCTATGGCTACACCTTC.

CDR3 nucleotide sequence: TGTGCCAGCAGCCGAACCGGGACAGGGAAGTTCTTC. Translated, it gives CASSRTGTGKFF. The rearrangement uses TRBV7-9 and TRBJ2-1, with TRBD1 matching 9 bases. CDR1 is SEHNR, CDR2 FQNEAQ, per germline (reference sequence). The length of the CDR3 is 12 residues. With 5 bases clipped from V and 14 bases from J, the junction kept 7 bases outside the gene matches.

A word on this clone: Distinct nucleotide sequences in the sample also encode this CDR3. CDR3: CASSLVSTDTQYF. CDR3 nucleotides: TGTGCCAGCAGCTTAGTATCCACAGATACGCAGTATTTT. The chain combines TRBV11-3 with TRBJ2-3; D remains ambiguous. The V gene lost 1 base and the J gene lost 2 bases, with 4 bases spanning the gap. The germline gives CDR1 SGHNT, CDR2 YENEEA. The CDR3 runs to 13 residues. Filled out from reference TRBV11-3 and TRBJ2-3, the complete variable domain reads EAGVVQSPRYKIIEKKQPVAFWCNPISGHNTLYWYLQNLGQGPELLIRYENEEAVDDSQLPKDRFSAERLKGVDSTLKIQPAELGDSAVYLCASSLVSTDTQYFGPGTRLTVL.

V gene TRBV21-1 combines with J gene TRBJ2-1; no check of the table's D call, TRBD2, against the DNA was made. TRBV21-1 is termed a pseudogene. The CDR3 spans 15 residues. The CDR3 DNA reads as TGTGCCAGCAGCCCCGAACTAGCGGGACACAATGAGCAGTTCTTC. Encoded protein: CASSPELAGHNEQFF.

V is TRBV6-4 and J is TRBJ1-2; D ambiguous. Germline CDR1 MRHNA, CDR2 SNTAGT. With 7 bases removed from V and 8 bases from J, the gap between germline ends came to 20 bases. The CDR3 sequence is 14 residues long. CDR3 in DNA: TGTGCCAGCACTGCTAGACCCCTACCGAGAGGCTACACCTTC. It specifies CASTARPLPRGYTF.